This passage covers 5 T cell receptor beta chains from one sample sequenced in a study of yellow fever vaccine responses in identical twins. Each CDR3 protein is one row after TCRdb ran MiXCR on the RT-PCR reads. Here the sample spans 30,000 to 35,000 distinct CDR3 sequences, roughly 60% being singletons. The material was T cells from blood (PBMCs), unsorted or a sorted subset (not recorded which), obtained before or after yellow fever vaccination (not recorded which). These receptors were collected from a woman aged 18-29 years who received the yellow fever vaccine.

A single count supports this clonotype. The chain is built from TRBV5-1 and TRBJ2-7, with a possible D match to TRBD1 (5 bases). With 0 bases removed from V and 3 bases from J, the gap between germline ends came to 16 bases. Germline CDR1 SGHRS, CDR2 YFSETQ. This CDR3 spans 16 amino acids. Here the CDR3 reads CASSLAASRAHYEQYF. The CDR3 DNA reads as TGCGCCAGCAGCTTGGCCGCGAGCAGGGCCCACTACGAGCAGTACTTC. Combining the CDR3 with reference TRBV5-1 and TRBJ2-7 gives the whole variable domain KAGVTQTPRYLIKTRGQQVTLSCSPISGHRSVSWYQQTPGQGLQFLFEYFSETQRNKGNFPGRFSGRQFSNSRSEMNVSTLELGDSALYLCASSLAASRAHYEQYFGPGTRLTVT.

The genes are TRBV7-6 and TRBJ1-1, with D perhaps TRBD1 (6 bases). Germline V lookup: CDR1 SGHVS, CDR2 FNYEAQ. V was pared by 2 bases and J by 4 bases, with 8 bases between. This CDR3 comprises 13 residues. The CDR3 nucleotides are TGTGCCAGCAGCTTAAGAGGGGGCACTGAAGCTTTCTTT. Residues: CASSLRGGTEAFF.

The V and J genes are TRBV6-2 or TRBV6-3 and TRBJ2-1; D not resolved. In germline, CDR1 is MNHEY, CDR2 SVGEGT. V was cut by 4 bases and J by 3 bases, with 4 bases left in between. The CDR3 consists of 12 residues. DNA for the CDR3: TGTGCCAGCAGTTCAGGCTACAATGAGCAGTTCTTC. This encodes CASSSGYNEQFF.

The CDR3 coding sequence is TGTGCCAGCAGTTCCCAAGCGGGAGGTATCTACGAGCAGTACTTC. Translation gives CASSSQAGGIYEQYF. This chain connects TRBV28 to TRBJ2-7; 9 nucleotides agree with TRBD2. Germline V gives CDR1 MDHEN, CDR2 SYDVKM. The CDR3 runs 15 residues. V gave up 4 bases and J gave up 3 bases; unmatched junction bases: 7.

This clonotype has a handful of counts. The V call is TRBV24-1, the J call TRBJ2-1; D perhaps matches TRBD2 (6 bases). Trimming removed 3 bases at V and 8 bases at J, with 16 bases between. The CDR3 is made up of 15 amino acids. The germline gives CDR1 KGHDR, CDR2 SFDVKD. The chain's CDR3 is CATSDPGVSVDEQFF. The CDR3 coding sequence is TGTGCCACCAGTGATCCGGGAGTCTCTGTCGATGAGCAGTTCTTC.